Listed below are T cell receptor beta chains from one sample, sequenced in a study of control samples from healthy donors and cancer patients. The data were produced by immunoSEQ multiplex PCR, yet TCRdb's version contains in-frame clones alone and is incomplete. This table holds 120,000 to 150,000 clones, about nine tenths found once. The sample was blood. These receptors were taken from a man younger than 40 in good health. CDR3s include the opening cysteine and the closing phenylalanine or tryptophan. D genes are given only for firm matches. Clone size appears in some rows only: once, few, many, or a class for an expanded clone.

>TRBD1|TRBJ1-2|.|TRBV2
TGTGCCAGCAGTCTGAAAGGTTTACAGGGGAACGGCTACACCTTC
CASSLKGLQGNGYTF
>.|TRBJ2-7|.|TRBV4-1
TGCGCCAGCAGCCAAGTTAAAGAAACCTACGAGCAGTACTTC
CASSQVKETYEQYF
>.|TRBJ2-1|.|TRBV6-5
TGTGCCAGCAGAATCAGTGAAGACAATGAGCAGTTCTTC
CASRISEDNEQFF
>.|TRBJ2-3|.|TRBV6-5
TGTGCCAGCAGTTACGGTCGGGGTGGCACAGATACGCAGTATTTT
CASSYGRGGTDTQYF
>.|TRBJ2-2|.|TRBV12-5
TGTGCTAGTCGGGCCGGACGGATCGGGGAGCTGTTTTTT
CASRAGRIGELFF
>.|TRBJ1-1|once|TRBV7-8
TGTGCCAGCAGCCCCAACACCGGAGGGATAATCAAAGCTTTCTTT
CASSPNTGGIIKAFF
>.|TRBJ2-7|.|TRBV5-4
TGTGCCAGCAGCCCAACGCGGGGGCCGTTCTACGAGCAGTACTTC
CASSPTRGPFYEQYF
>.|TRBJ2-2|.|TRBV7-3
TGTGCCAGCAGCAGACGGGACGGGTACACCGGGGAGCTGTTTTTT
CASSRRDGYTGELFF
>TRBD1|TRBJ1-6|.|TRBV2
TGTGCCAGCAGAGCGGGAGAGGGGGCCAATTCACCCCTCCACTTT
CASRAGEGANSPLHF
>.|TRBJ1-2|.|TRBV6-5
TGTGCCAGCAGTTACTCGAACTACCAAAAAAATGGCTACACCTTC
CASSYSNYQKNGYTF
>.|TRBJ2-7|.|TRBV7-2
TGTGCCAGCAGCTTAGCGGGGGCCAAGCCCTCCTACGAGCAGTACTTC
CASSLAGAKPSYEQYF
>.|TRBJ2-1|.|TRBV10-1
TGCGCCAGCAGTGAGAGTCGGGGATCCTACAATGAGCAGTTCTTC
CASSESRGSYNEQFF
>.|TRBJ2-7|.|TRBV5-1
TGCGCCAGCAGCTTGGATCCGGGCACCTACGAGCAGTACTTC
CASSLDPGTYEQYF
>TRBD2|TRBJ2-7|.|TRBV9
TGTGCCAGCAGCGTAGGCCATAGCGGGGGGGCGTACGAGCAGTACTTC
CASSVGHSGGAYEQYF
>TRBD1|TRBJ2-3|once|TRBV6-5
TGTGCCAGCCGGGACAGGGAGAATGTTGCGCAGTATTTT
CASRDRENVAQYF
>TRBD2|TRBJ2-1|.|TRBV4-1
TGCGCCAGCAGCCAAGATCCTAGCGGGGGGATACGGGAGCAGTTCTTC
CASSQDPSGGIREQFF
>TRBD2|TRBJ2-7|.|TRBV9
TGTGCCAGCAGCGCCGTTGCGGGGGGGCAGGACGAGCAGTACTTC
CASSAVAGGQDEQYF
>TRBD1|TRBJ1-4|.|TRBV7-2
TGTGCCAGCAGCTCCCGTGTAGCGACAGGGGCAGGGGAAAAACTGTTTTTT
CASSSRVATGAGEKLFF
>TRBD1|TRBJ1-2|.|TRBV7-2
TGTGCCAGCAGCCCTAGCCCGGGGACAGGGACGGGCTACACCTTC
CASSPSPGTGTGYTF
>.|TRBJ2-5|.|TRBV3-1/TRBV3-2
TGTGCCAGCAGCCGCGACAGGAGCCTCCAAGAGACCCAGTACTTC
CASSRDRSLQETQYF
>.|TRBJ1-5|once|TRBV2
TGTGCCAGCAGTGGGGGTAGGAATCAGCCCCAGCATTTT
CASSGGRNQPQHF
>.|TRBJ1-4|.|TRBV7-9
TGTGCCAGCAGCTTACAGGGTTTTGGTGAAAAACTGTTTTTT
CASSLQGFGEKLFF
>TRBD2|TRBJ2-1|.|TRBV14
TGTGCCAGCAGCCGCGGGACTAGCGGCTACAATGAGCAGTTCTTC
CASSRGTSGYNEQFF
>TRBD1|TRBJ1-1|.|TRBV7-2
TGTGCCAGCAGCCTAGGGACAGGGGCCCATGAAGCTTTCTTT
CASSLGTGAHEAFF
>.|TRBJ2-7|.|TRBV6-5
TGTGCCAGCAGGACCACGGGGCTCTCCTACGAGCAGTACTTC
CASRTTGLSYEQYF
>TRBD1|TRBJ1-2|.|TRBV5-4
TGTGCCAGCAGCCGGGGACAGGCCGACGGCTACACCTTC
CASSRGQADGYTF
>.|TRBJ2-1|.|TRBV7-7
TGTGCCAGCAGCTTAGAAGAGTCACCATACAATGAGCAGTTCTTC
CASSLEESPYNEQFF
>.|TRBJ1-3|.|TRBV28
TGTGCCAGCAGCATGTTCGGGGCTGGAAACACCATATATTTT
CASSMFGAGNTIYF
>TRBD1|TRBJ1-2|.|TRBV5-4
TGTGCCAGCAGACTAAGGACAGGGAGCTATGGCTACACCTTC
CASRLRTGSYGYTF
>.|TRBJ1-5|.|TRBV5-8
TGTGCCAGCAGCCCCCAGGGCCAGGCGAATCAGCCCCAGCATTTT
CASSPQGQANQPQHF
>.|TRBJ1-1|.|TRBV5-1
TGCGCCAGCAGCCCGCAGGGGAACACTGAAGCTTTCTTT
CASSPQGNTEAFF
>TRBD1|TRBJ1-1|.|TRBV30
TGTGCCTGGAGAACAGGGGCGAACACTGAAGCTTTCTTT
CAWRTGANTEAFF
>TRBD1|TRBJ1-1|.|TRBV5-6
TGTGCCAGCAGCTTGGGTCCAGGGGGCTTAGCGTGGACTGAAGCTTTCTTT
CASSLGPGGLAWTEAFF
>TRBD2|TRBJ2-3|.|TRBV24-1
TGTGCCACCAGTGACCCGGAGCGGGGGGTTAAAGATACGCAGTATTTT
CATSDPERGVKDTQYF
>.|TRBJ2-3|.|TRBV9
TGTGCCAGCAGCGTACTGGCGGATACAGATACGCAGTATTTT
CASSVLADTDTQYF
>TRBD1|TRBJ1-2|once|TRBV7-2
TGTGCCAGCAGCTTAGATGGGACAGCTTATGGCTACACCTTC
CASSLDGTAYGYTF
>.|TRBJ1-5|.|TRBV28
TGTGCCGGACGATCCGGTAGCAATCAGCCCCAGCATTTT
CAGRSGSNQPQHF
>TRBD2|TRBJ2-6|.|TRBV4-1
TGCGCCAGCAGCCAAGATCTACCGAGCGGGGGAAACTCTGGGGCCAACGTCCTGACTTTC
CASSQDLPSGGNSGANVLTF
>TRBD1|TRBJ1-2|.|TRBV3-1/TRBV3-2
TGTGCCAGCAGCCAAGAGCAGGGGGCGAGGTCCTATGGCTACACCTTC
CASSQEQGARSYGYTF
>TRBD1|TRBJ1-6|.|TRBV28
TGTGCCAGCAGTTTAGGACAGGGAAATTCACCCCTCCACTTT
CASSLGQGNSPLHF
>TRBD2|TRBJ2-1|.|TRBV5-4
TGTGCCAGCAGCTACCTTAGACTAGCGGGGGGGGATGAGCAGTTCTTC
CASSYLRLAGGDEQFF
>.|TRBJ1-5|.|TRBV18
TGTGCCAGCTCACCATGGGGTAGCAATCAGCCCCAGCATTTT
CASSPWGSNQPQHF
>TRBD1|TRBJ2-1|.|TRBV12-5
TGTGCTAGTGGTTTGTTGGGGACAGGGTCCCTAGAGCAGTTCTTC
CASGLLGTGSLEQFF
>.|TRBJ2-6|.|TRBV9
TGTGCCAGCAGTGGAAACTCTGGGGCCAACGTCCTGACTTTC
CASSGNSGANVLTF
>.|TRBJ2-7|.|TRBV3-1/TRBV3-2
TGTGCCAGCAGCCAAGGGCCCGGCTACGAGCAGTACTTC
CASSQGPGYEQYF